A selection of T cell receptor beta chains follows, all from one sample in a study of blood T cells in healthy people across ages. From the 5' RACE reads, TCRdb called clonotypes with MiXCR, one entry per CDR3 protein. The sample has 600,000 to 1,000,000 distinct CDR3 sequences, around a quarter seen once. These data are also associated with another study on T cells of mothers and their children.

The sequenced sample consisted of blood. These receptors were taken from a boy aged 5-17 years in good health. The CDR3 runs from the conserved cysteine through the conserved F or W. Each record gives: clone size, D gene, V gene, CDR3 length, J gene, CDR3 protein, CDR3 DNA. D genes are given only for firm matches. Size is omitted from some rows. Given values are once, few, many or a class for expanded clones.

>few|TRBD1|TRBV15|17|TRBJ2-5
CATSGAARPGGQETQYF
TGTGCCACCAGCGGGGCGGCGCGGCCAGGGGGCCAAGAGACCCAGTACTTC
>few|-|TRBV24-1|15|TRBJ1-6
CATGRSQTRNSPLHF
TGTGCCACCGGGAGGAGTCAAACGCGGAATTCACCCCTCCACTTT
>-|TRBD1|TRBV28|14|TRBJ2-7
CASTTQTGGYEQYF
TGTGCCAGCACTACCCAGACAGGGGGCTACGAGCAGTACTTC
>-|TRBD1|TRBV29-1|14|TRBJ2-7
CSVENWDRPYEQYF
TGCAGCGTTGAAAACTGGGACAGGCCATACGAGCAGTACTTC
>few|TRBD2|TRBV20-1|14|TRBJ2-1
CSANPRLAGNEQFF
TGCAGTGCCAATCCGAGACTAGCGGGGAATGAGCAGTTCTTC
>-|-|TRBV28|13|TRBJ2-3
CASRGVATDTQYF
TGTGCCAGCAGGGGAGTAGCCACAGATACGCAGTATTTT
>few|TRBD2|TRBV5-1|14|TRBJ2-1
CASSSTSGGFEQFF
TGCGCCAGCAGCTCAACTAGCGGGGGGTTTGAGCAGTTCTTC
>-|TRBD2|TRBV29-1|16|TRBJ2-7
CSVEGYSGRASHEQYF
TGCAGCGTTGAAGGCTATAGCGGGAGGGCCTCCCACGAGCAGTACTTC
>few|-|TRBV28|14|TRBJ1-1
CASSLRERNTEAFF
TGTGCCAGCAGTTTAAGGGAGAGGAACACTGAAGCTTTCTTT
>few|-|TRBV6-1|12|TRBJ2-1
CASTGSLYEQFF
TGTGCCAGCACGGGTAGTTTATATGAGCAGTTCTTC
>-|-|TRBV7-2|16|TRBJ1-1
CASSDRQWGPNTEAFF
TGTGCCAGCAGCGATAGACAGTGGGGACCGAACACTGAAGCTTTCTTT
>-|-|TRBV20-1|13|TRBJ2-5
CSAREEEGETQYF
TGCAGTGCTAGAGAAGAGGAGGGGGAGACCCAGTACTTC
>-|-|TRBV9|15|TRBJ1-6
CASSVGDWGGIPLHF
TGTGCCAGCAGCGTAGGAGACTGGGGGGGAATCCCCCTCCACTTT
>few|TRBD1|TRBV5-1|14|TRBJ2-4
CTSSLTTGANIQYF
TGCACCAGCAGCTTGACGACAGGGGCGAACATTCAGTACTTC
>-|-|TRBV7-9|11|TRBJ1-4
CASSRTEELIF
TGTGCCAGCAGCCGTACGGAGGAGCTAATATTT
>-|-|TRBV7-2|12|TRBJ1-6
CASSAYNSPLHF
TGTGCCAGCAGCGCCTATAATTCACCCCTCCACTTT
>-|-|TRBV7-2|19|TRBJ2-1
CASSPRPGTSAYYRIGQFF
TGTGCCAGCAGCCCCCGGCCTGGGACAAGCGCGTATTATCGGATAGGGCAGTTCTTC
>many|-|TRBV7-2|15|TRBJ1-6
CASSLERTNNSPLHF
TGTGCCAGCAGCTTAGAAAGGACCAATAATTCACCCCTCCACTTT
>-|-|TRBV29-1|11|TRBJ1-1
CSVGLEAEAFF
TGCAGCGTTGGCCTCGAGGCAGAAGCTTTCTTT
>few|-|TRBV29-1|13|TRBJ2-5
CSVEASNQETQYF
TGCAGCGTTGAAGCGTCGAATCAAGAGACCCAGTACTTC
>-|TRBD2|TRBV28|13|TRBJ2-1
CASSPLTGTSVPF
TGTGCCAGCAGTCCCCTAACCGGGACTAGCGTCCCATTC
>-|TRBD1|TRBV27|15|TRBJ2-5
CASSPSGGRQGAQYF
TGTGCCAGCAGTCCATCTGGCGGGAGACAGGGGGCCCAGTACTTC
>-|TRBD1|TRBV7-9|14|TRBJ1-4
CASSSGQGLEKLFF
TGTGCCAGCAGCTCCGGACAGGGTCTTGAAAAACTGTTTTTT
>-|TRBD2|TRBV20-1|14|TRBJ2-7
CSARLRGSPYEQYF
TGCAGTGCTAGATTGCGCGGGAGCCCCTACGAGCAGTACTTC
>few|TRBD1|TRBV2|14|TRBJ2-7
CASRSPDRGYEQYF
TGTGCCAGCAGATCCCCCGACAGGGGTTACGAGCAGTACTTC
>few|TRBD2|TRBV20-1|12|TRBJ2-7
CSAERGNYEQYF
TGCAGTGCAGAGCGGGGAAACTACGAGCAGTACTTC
>-|-|TRBV10-3|14|TRBJ2-7
CAISAGVVGGEQYF
TGTGCCATCAGTGCTGGAGTAGTGGGGGGCGAGCAGTACTTC
>few|-|TRBV11-2|14|TRBJ2-3
CASSLEQGWGTQYF
TGTGCCAGCAGCTTAGAACAGGGATGGGGGACGCAGTATTTT
>-|-|TRBV15|17|TRBJ2-6
CATSVDTQAKGANVLTF
TGTGCCACCAGCGTCGACACTCAGGCGAAGGGGGCCAACGTCCTGACTTTC
>-|TRBD1|TRBV28|16|TRBJ1-1
CASSFGQGIGNTEAFF
TGTGCCAGCAGTTTCGGACAGGGGATAGGGAACACTGAAGCTTTCTTT
>few|TRBD2|TRBV9|14|TRBJ2-2
CASSAGTITGELFF
TGTGCCAGCAGCGCCGGGACTATCACCGGGGAGCTGTTTTTT
>few|-|TRBV20-1|12|TRBJ2-1
CSARADPNEQFF
TGCAGTGCTAGAGCCGATCCCAATGAGCAGTTCTTC
>-|-|TRBV5-1|16|TRBJ2-2
CASSLRGASDTGELFF
TGCGCCAGCAGCTTAAGGGGGGCGAGTGACACCGGGGAGCTGTTTTTT
>once|-|TRBV6-1|15|TRBJ2-3
CASTPDGRSADTQYF
TGTGCCAGCACCCCGGATGGGAGGAGTGCAGATACGCAGTATTTT
>few|-|TRBV30|15|TRBJ2-7
CAWSLGDPRSYEQYF
TGTGCCTGGAGTTTAGGGGACCCCCGCTCCTACGAGCAGTACTTC
>-|-|TRBV28|17|TRBJ1-4
CASSPGGRGFTNEKLFF
TGTGCCAGCAGCCCCGGGGGCAGGGGTTTCACTAATGAAAAACTGTTTTTT
>few|TRBD1|TRBV5-1|14|TRBJ1-1
CASSFQGENTEAFF
TGCGCCAGCAGCTTCCAGGGGGAGAACACTGAAGCTTTCTTT
>few|TRBD2|TRBV9|18|TRBJ2-3
CASSDIQNAGGVTDTQYF
TGTGCCAGCAGCGATATTCAGAATGCGGGGGGCGTCACAGATACGCAGTATTTT
>many|-|TRBV20-1|14|TRBJ2-5
CSAREGTSQETQYF
TGCAGTGCTAGAGAGGGCACCTCCCAAGAGACCCAGTACTTC
>-|-|TRBV21-1|16|TRBJ2-7
CASGTSGRAPHYEQYF
TGTGCCAGCGGGACTAGCGGGAGGGCTCCCCACTACGAGCAGTACTTC
>-|TRBD2|TRBV5-1|19|TRBJ2-1
CASSPSGSGGASSYNEQFF
TGCGCCAGCAGCCCTTCGGGAAGCGGGGGGGCGAGCTCCTACAATGAGCAGTTCTTC
>-|-|TRBV30|12|TRBJ2-5
CACQGLEETQYF
TGTGCCTGTCAGGGTCTGGAAGAGACCCAGTACTTC
>-|-|TRBV2|16|TRBJ2-1
CASITPRGSSYNEQFF
TGTGCCAGCATTACTCCTCGGGGGAGCTCCTACAATGAGCAGTTCTTC
>-|-|TRBV10-3|13|TRBJ2-1
CAISNRAGDDQFF
TGTGCCATCAGTAACAGGGCCGGTGATGATCAGTTCTTC
>few|-|TRBV7-2|13|TRBJ2-2
CASSLERTGELFF
TGTGCCAGCAGCTTGGAGCGCACCGGGGAGCTGTTTTTT
>few|TRBD1|TRBV4-3|12|TRBJ1-2
CASSHQGEGYTF
TGCGCCAGCAGCCACCAGGGGGAAGGCTACACCTTC
>-|TRBD2|TRBV3-1|16|TRBJ2-3
CASSRLAGGPRYTQYF
TGTGCCAGCAGCCGATTAGCGGGGGGGCCCCGCTATACGCAGTATTTT
>-|-|TRBV20-1|14|TRBJ2-4
CSARPPGGKNIQYF
TGCAGTGCTAGACCTCCGGGTGGCAAAAACATTCAGTACTTC
>few|-|TRBV4-3|15|TRBJ2-7
CASSQEARLLYEQYF
TGCGCCAGCAGCCAAGAAGCACGACTCCTCTACGAGCAGTACTTC
>few|TRBD1|TRBV28|15|TRBJ2-3
CASRWGQTSTDTQYF
TGTGCCAGCAGATGGGGACAGACCAGCACAGATACGCAGTATTTT
>few|TRBD1|TRBV28|15|TRBJ2-5
CASSSLDRFQETQYF
TGTGCCAGCAGTTCACTGGACAGGTTTCAAGAGACCCAGTACTTC
>-|TRBD1|TRBV4-3|15|TRBJ2-5
CASSLMDRGGETQYF
TGCGCCAGCAGCCTTATGGACAGGGGAGGGGAGACCCAGTACTTC
>-|-|TRBV15|15|TRBJ2-7
CATSRAILTVGEQYF
TGTGCCACCAGCAGAGCAATACTAACAGTCGGCGAGCAGTACTTC